Below, 29 T cell receptor beta chains from the same sample are listed, as sequenced in a study of T cell responses to AZD1222 COVID-19 vaccine. Using immunoSEQ multiplex PCR, the repertoire was profiled, and TCRdb retains in-frame clones only, with some absent. The table has 110,000 to 150,000 clones, around 93% seen once. The source material was peripheral blood, sampled on day 0 of AZD1222 vaccination. The receptors come from an adult in good health.

This sequence joins TRBV7-8 and TRBJ1-3; D uncertain. The germline V and J ends were trimmed by 5 bases and 1 base, with 12 bases remaining between them. The CDR3 consists of 15 residues. In germline, CDR1 is SGHVS, CDR2 FQNEAQ. The CDR3 DNA is TGTGCCAGCAGCCCATATGGTGGATCTGGAAACACCATATATTTT. This codes for CASSPYGGSGNTIYF.

The chain links TRBV7-3 to TRBJ2-1, with D unresolved. V lost 4 bases to trimming and J lost 2 bases, with 12 bases between them. Germline V CDR1 and CDR2: SGHTA, FQGTGA. The CDR3 length is 15 residues. CDR3 sequence reads: CASSSGGGAYNEQFF. CDR3 coding DNA: TGTGCCAGCAGCTCGGGTGGTGGAGCCTACAATGAGCAGTTCTTC.

The chain is built from TRBV15 and TRBJ2-1; D is ambiguous. The CDR3 loop spans 17 amino acids. Germline values: CDR1 LNHNV, CDR2 YYDKDF (reference sequence). With 5 bases removed from V and 0 bases from J, the gap between germline ends came to 17 bases. DNA for the CDR3: TGTGCCACCAGCGGCACACAGTGGATAAGCTCCTACAATGAGCAGTTCTTC. This gives the protein CATSGTQWISSYNEQFF.

The rearrangement links TRBV19 to TRBJ1-2; no reliable D call. This CDR3 has 16 residues. Germline V lookup: CDR1 LNHDA, CDR2 SQIVND (reference sequence). Trimming removed 3 bases from V and 0 bases from J, with 14 bases in between. The CDR3 loop is CASSIVPWTANYGYTF. As DNA, the CDR3 is TGTGCCAGTAGTATTGTCCCCTGGACTGCTAACTATGGCTACACCTTC.

The CDR3 bases are TGTGCCAGCAGTTTATTAGGACAGGTTGGTGAAAAACTGTTTTTT. This codes for CASSLLGQVGEKLFF. This chain connects TRBV28 to TRBJ1-4; 7 nucleotides align to TRBD1. The CDR3 loop spans 15 amino acids. V lost 1 base and J lost 7; bases outside the gene matches: 6. The germline gives CDR1 MDHEN, CDR2 SYDVKM.

The chain is built from TRBV19 and TRBJ2-7, with 12 bases identical to TRBD2. The V and J ends lost 7 bases and 4 bases, in that order; junction bases with no gene match: 8. Germline values: CDR1 LNHDA, CDR2 SQIVND (reference sequence). The CDR3 extends over 15 amino acids. CDR3 region: CASTFSTSGSYEQYF. CDR3 bases: TGTGCCAGTACGTTCTCGACTAGCGGGAGTTACGAGCAGTACTTC.

The V and J genes are TRBV10-1 and TRBJ1-6; D is undetermined. V lost 2 bases, J lost 10 bases, and 6 bases lay in between. Germline loops: CDR1 WNHNN, CDR2 SYGVQD (reference sequence). The CDR3 covers 12 residues. The CDR3 here is CASSEGDSPLHF. The CDR3 DNA sequence: TGCGCCAGCAGTGAGGGCGACTCACCCCTCCACTTT.

V gene TRBV5-5 combines with J gene TRBJ2-5; TRBD2 agrees at 9 bases. J gave up 4 bases and V 2 bases, and 9 bases lay outside the gene matches. The CDR3 covers 16 residues. Germline CDR1 is SGHKS and CDR2 is YYEKEE (reference sequence). The CDR3 region has the DNA TGTGCCAGCAGCTTCGGTCTAGCGGGAATTGTAGAGACCCAGTACTTC. It yields the protein CASSFGLAGIVETQYF.

A few counts support this clone. The chain uses TRBV5-5 and TRBJ1-2, with a tentative D call TRBD1 (6 bases). This CDR3 spans 15 amino acids. Per the germline V gene, CDR1 is SGHKS and CDR2 is YYEKEE (reference sequence). The germline V and J ends were trimmed by 6 bases and 0 bases, with 15 bases remaining between them. This CDR3 is CASTKPGAANYGYTF. For the CDR3, the DNA is TGTGCCAGCACAAAACCGGGGGCGGCTAACTATGGCTACACCTTC. Supplemented by reference TRBV5-5 and TRBJ1-2, the full variable domain reads DAGVTQSPTHLIKTRGQQVTLRCSPISGHKSVSWYQQVLGQGPQFIFQYYEKEERGRGNFPDRFSARQFPNYSSELNVNALLLGDSALYLCASTKPGAANYGYTFGSGTRLTVV.

V and J are TRBV24-1 and TRBJ1-5, with 7 bases lining up with TRBD1. With V trimmed by 2 bases and J by 7 bases, 4 bases remained unmatched. CDR3 length: 14 residues. Looked up from germline, CDR1 is KGHDR and CDR2 is SFDVKD. CDR3 in amino acids: CATSDSDRLQPQHF. CDR3 nucleotide sequence: TGTGCCACCAGTGATTCGGACAGGCTCCAGCCCCAGCATTTT.

V usage is TRBV11-3 and J usage is TRBJ1-1; D is possibly TRBD1 (5 bases). Deletions cut 5 bases from V and 1 base from J, with 14 bases between. The CDR3 has 15 amino acids. Looked up from germline, CDR1 is SGHNT and CDR2 is YENEEA. In DNA form, the CDR3 reads TGTGCCAGCAGCCCGCGTCCGGGGCAGAACACTGAAGCTTTCTTT. As protein: CASSPRPGQNTEAFF.

The rearrangement uses TRBV28 and TRBJ1-1, with D unresolved. CDR1 is MDHEN and CDR2 is SYDVKM in the germline V gene. V lost 9 bases and J lost 6, with 14 bases in between. The CDR3 consists of 12 residues. CDR3: CARTGLNAEAFF. CDR3 sequence (DNA): TGTGCCAGGACGGGGTTAAACGCTGAAGCTTTCTTT.

The chain joins TRBV5-4 to TRBJ2-5; TRBD2 is a possible D gene (8 bases). The CDR3 contains 16 residues. Trimming left V 3 bases short and J 0 bases short, with 15 bases between. Germline CDR1 is SGHNT and CDR2 is YYREEE (reference sequence). The CDR3 loop reads CASSSGRGQYQETQYF. The CDR3 coding sequence is TGTGCCAGCAGCTCCGGGAGGGGACAGTACCAAGAGACCCAGTACTTC.

The V gene is TRBV7-6, the J gene TRBJ2-5; 8 bases agree with TRBD1. Germline V CDR1 and CDR2: SGHVS, FNYEAQ. Trimming took 0 bases from V and 5 from J; bases not matched to a gene: 5. CDR3 length: 15 residues. In DNA, the CDR3 is TGTGCCAGCAGCTTAGCGGGACAGGTTCGGGAGACCCAGTACTTC. It is translated as CASSLAGQVRETQYF. The entire variable domain, with the rest obtained from reference TRBV7-6 and TRBJ2-5, is as follows: GAGVSQSPRYKVTKRGQDVALRCDPISGHVSLYWYRQALGQGPEFLTYFNYEAQQDKSGLPNDRFSAERPEGSISTLTIQRTEQRDSAMYRCASSLAGQVRETQYFGPGTRLLVL.

This clone was recorded once. The chain carries TRBV27 and TRBJ1-1; D is possibly TRBD1 (5 bases). Germline lookup yields CDR1 MNHEY and CDR2 SMNVEV (reference sequence). The CDR3 consists of 16 residues. V was cut by 7 bases and J by 1 base, with 19 bases left in between. As DNA, the CDR3 is TGTGCCAGCAACCCGGGGCACCTATTCTGGAACACTGAAGCTTTCTTT. Its translation: CASNPGHLFWNTEAFF.

The genes are TRBV7-8 and TRBJ1-1, with D perhaps TRBD1 (5 bases). With 0 bases removed from V and 10 bases from J, the gap between germline ends came to 27 bases. The CDR3 spans 18 residues. The germline CDR1 and CDR2 sequences are SGHVS and FQNEAQ. This chain's CDR3 is CASSLARRPIGGSWGAFF. CDR3 bases: TGTGCCAGCAGCTTAGCGCGTCGGCCTATCGGGGGATCCTGGGGAGCTTTCTTT.

The gene calls are TRBV29-1 and TRBJ2-5; D might be TRBD1 (5 bases). There are 13 residues in the CDR3. Germline V gene lookup returns CDR1 SQVTM and CDR2 ANQGSEA. The V end was cut by 3 bases, the J end by 5 bases, with 13 bases between. CDR3 residues: CSVDLGQMETQYF. CDR3 coding DNA: TGCAGCGTTGACTTGGGGCAGATGGAGACCCAGTACTTC. The full variable domain, rest sourced from reference TRBV29-1 and TRBJ2-5, is SAVISQKPSRDICQRGTSLTIQCQVDSQVTMMFWYRQQPGQSLTLIATANQGSEATYESGFVIDKFPISRPNLTFSTLTVSNMSPEDSSIYLCSVDLGQMETQYFGPGTRLLVL.

The chain recombines TRBV19 with TRBJ2-1, with D maybe TRBD2 (5 bases). The CDR3 loop spans 11 amino acids. Germline loops: CDR1 LNHDA, CDR2 SQIVND (reference sequence). The V end was cut by 8 bases, the J end by 9 bases, with 11 bases between. The CDR3 DNA follows: TGTGCCAGTGAATCTCGGGGTGAGCAGTTCTTC. Encoded protein: CASESRGEQFF.

The chain combines TRBV2 with TRBJ1-1; D unresolved. The V end was cut by 6 bases, the J end by 7 bases, with 12 bases between. The CDR3 runs to 12 residues. CDR1 and CDR2 from the germline V gene are SNHLY and FYNNEI. CDR3 region: CASRSSGREAFF. The CDR3 DNA is TGTGCCAGCAGGTCTAGCGGGCGTGAAGCTTTCTTT.

J is TRBJ1-4 and V is TRBV13; 10 bases are a match to TRBD1. The CDR3 covers 14 residues. Trimming took 3 bases from V and 8 from J; bases not matched to a gene: 3. Germline loops: CDR1 PRHDT, CDR2 FYEKMQ (reference sequence). The CDR3 spells CASSFGTGEEKLFF. The CDR3 nucleotides are TGTGCCAGCAGCTTCGGGACAGGGGAGGAAAAACTGTTTTTT.

The chain couples TRBV24-1 to TRBJ2-1; TRBD1 agrees at 10 bases. CDR3 size: 15 residues. The trim removed 4 bases at V and 6 bases at J, leaving 5 bases unmatched. Germline V CDR1 and CDR2: KGHDR, SFDVKD. The CDR3 is CATSDRDRGTNEQFF. CDR3 sequence (DNA): TGTGCCACCAGTGACCGGGACAGGGGAACCAATGAGCAGTTCTTC.

The V call is TRBV28, the J call TRBJ1-6, with 7 bases aligning to TRBD1. Germline V gene data show CDR1 as MDHEN and CDR2 as SYDVKM. Losses at the gene ends were 4 bases for V and 8 bases for J; bases not matched to a gene: 8. The CDR3 consists of 15 residues. As DNA, the CDR3 is TGTGCCAGCAGTTCAACGGGACAGCCATATTCACCCCTCCACTTT. Amino acid sequence: CASSSTGQPYSPLHF.

The genes are TRBV7-9 and TRBJ2-4; no reliable D call. Trimming stripped 1 base from V and 4 bases from J, with 14 bases between. Germline-derived CDR1 and CDR2 are SEHNR and FQNEAQ (reference sequence). This CDR3 is built from 16 residues. The CDR3 sequence: CASSLDVSTSKNIQYF. CDR3 bases: TGTGCCAGCAGCTTAGATGTGTCCACGAGTAAAAACATTCAGTACTTC.

The chain uses TRBV6-5 and TRBJ2-7; no clear D. Germline lookup yields CDR1 MNHEY and CDR2 SVGAGI. The CDR3 has 12 amino acids. The V and J ends lost 8 bases and 0 bases respectively, with 8 bases between them. The CDR3 region has the DNA TGTGCCAGCGGAACGGTCTCCTACGAGCAGTACTTC. Its protein product is CASGTVSYEQYF.

V and J are TRBV4-3 and TRBJ1-2, with D perhaps TRBD1 (5 bases). CDR1 LGHNA and CDR2 YSLEER come from the germline V gene. The CDR3 extends over 13 amino acids. V was shortened by 0 bases and J by 7 bases, with 9 bases between the two germline ends. Here the CDR3 reads CASSQEGVRGYTF. The CDR3 DNA sequence: TGCGCCAGCAGCCAAGAAGGGGTCCGTGGCTACACCTTC.

The V call is TRBV4-3, the J call TRBJ1-4, with 7 bases identical to TRBD1. This CDR3 is 12 amino acids long. V was pared by 3 bases and J by 13 bases, with 5 bases of the junction left unmatched. Germline assignment: CDR1 LGHNA and CDR2 YSLEER. This chain's CDR3 is CASSHARDRLFF. CDR3 sequence (DNA): TGCGCCAGCAGCCATGCCCGGGACAGACTGTTTTTT.

The V and J genes are TRBV2 and TRBJ1-1; D is ambiguous. This CDR3 has 14 amino acids. V was trimmed by 2 bases and J by 0 bases, leaving 7 bases between them. CDR1 and CDR2 from the germline V gene are SNHLY and FYNNEI. The CDR3 here is CASSESALNTEAFF. In DNA form, the CDR3 reads TGTGCCAGCAGTGAAAGTGCCCTGAACACTGAAGCTTTCTTT.

This clone has only a few counts. The genes are TRBV5-1 and TRBJ2-7; 8 nucleotides agree with TRBD1. This CDR3 is built from 13 residues. J was trimmed by 5 bases and V by 3 bases; bases with no gene match: 4. Germline V lookup: CDR1 SGHRS, CDR2 YFSETQ. The CDR3 protein is CASSWTGSDEQYF. The CDR3 DNA is TGCGCCAGCAGCTGGACAGGGTCCGACGAGCAGTACTTC.

This chain connects TRBV6-5 to TRBJ1-1; TRBD1 is a possible D gene (6 bases). The CDR3 length is 13 residues. Germline V gene sequence: CDR1 MNHEY, CDR2 SVGAGI. The germline V and J ends were trimmed by 8 bases and 2 bases, with 12 bases remaining between them. This CDR3 is CASAGETNTEAFF. The CDR3 DNA is TGTGCCAGCGCAGGGGAGACTAACACTGAAGCTTTCTTT.